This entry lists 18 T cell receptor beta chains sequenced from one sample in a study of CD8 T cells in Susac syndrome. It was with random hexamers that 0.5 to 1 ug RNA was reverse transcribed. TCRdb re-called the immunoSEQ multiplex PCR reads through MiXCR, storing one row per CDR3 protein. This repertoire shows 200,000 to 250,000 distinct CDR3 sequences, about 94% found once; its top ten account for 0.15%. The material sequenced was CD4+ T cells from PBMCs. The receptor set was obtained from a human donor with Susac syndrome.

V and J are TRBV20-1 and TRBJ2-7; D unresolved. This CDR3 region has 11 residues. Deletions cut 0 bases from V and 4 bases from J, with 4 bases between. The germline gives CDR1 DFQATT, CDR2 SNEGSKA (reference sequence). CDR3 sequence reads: CSARDFYEQYF. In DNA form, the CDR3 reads TGCAGTGCTAGAGACTTTTACGAGCAGTACTTC.

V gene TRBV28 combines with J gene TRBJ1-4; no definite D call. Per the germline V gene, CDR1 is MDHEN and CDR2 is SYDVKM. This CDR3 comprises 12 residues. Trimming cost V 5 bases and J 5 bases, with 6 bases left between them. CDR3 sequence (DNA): TGTGCCAGCAGTCAAGGGAATGAAAAACTGTTTTTT. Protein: CASSQGNEKLFF. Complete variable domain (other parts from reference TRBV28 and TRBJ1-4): DVKVTQSSRYLVKRTGEKVFLECVQDMDHENMFWYRQDPGLGLRLIYFSYDVKMKEKGDIPEGYSVSREKKERFSLILESASTNQTSMYLCASSQGNEKLFFGSGTQLSVL.

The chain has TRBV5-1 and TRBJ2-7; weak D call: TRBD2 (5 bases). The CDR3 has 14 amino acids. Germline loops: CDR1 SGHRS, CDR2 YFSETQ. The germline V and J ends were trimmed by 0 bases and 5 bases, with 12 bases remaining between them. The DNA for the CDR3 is TGCGCCAGCAGCTTGGTTGGCGGGCAGAACGAGCAGTACTTC. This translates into CASSLVGGQNEQYF.

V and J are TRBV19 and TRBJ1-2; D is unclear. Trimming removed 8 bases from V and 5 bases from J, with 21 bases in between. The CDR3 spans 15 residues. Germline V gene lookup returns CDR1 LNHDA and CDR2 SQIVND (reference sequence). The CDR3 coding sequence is TGTGCCAGTTCGGCGGCCGACTATCCCGTTTATGGCTACACCTTC. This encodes CASSAADYPVYGYTF.

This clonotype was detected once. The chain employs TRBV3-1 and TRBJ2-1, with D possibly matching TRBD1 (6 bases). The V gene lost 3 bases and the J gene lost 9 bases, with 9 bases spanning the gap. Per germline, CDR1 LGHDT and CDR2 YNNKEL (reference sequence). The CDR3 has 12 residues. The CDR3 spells CASSQVQGEQFF. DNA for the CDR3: TGTGCCAGCAGCCAGGTACAGGGTGAGCAGTTCTTC.

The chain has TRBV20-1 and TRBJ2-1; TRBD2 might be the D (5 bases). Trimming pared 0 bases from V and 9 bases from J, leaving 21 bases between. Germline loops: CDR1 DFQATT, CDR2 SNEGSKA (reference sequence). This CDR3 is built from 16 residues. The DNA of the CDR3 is TGCAGTGCTAGAGAGGGGAGAGCCAGGTCTGAGGGTGAGCAGTTCTTC. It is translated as CSAREGRARSEGEQFF.

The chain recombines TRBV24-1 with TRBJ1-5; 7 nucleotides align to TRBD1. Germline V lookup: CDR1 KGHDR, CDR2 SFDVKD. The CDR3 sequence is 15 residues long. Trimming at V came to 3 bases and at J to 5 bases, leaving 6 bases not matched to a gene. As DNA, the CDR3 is TGTGCCACCAGTGATGCGGCAGGGGGACATCAGCCCCAGCATTTT. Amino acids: CATSDAAGGHQPQHF.

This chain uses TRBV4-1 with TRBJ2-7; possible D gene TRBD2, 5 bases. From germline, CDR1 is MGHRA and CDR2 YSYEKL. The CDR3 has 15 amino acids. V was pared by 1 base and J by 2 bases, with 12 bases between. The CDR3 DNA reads TGCGCCAGCAGCCAAGTCGAAGAGGGTGCCTACGAGCAGTACTTC. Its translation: CASSQVEEGAYEQYF.

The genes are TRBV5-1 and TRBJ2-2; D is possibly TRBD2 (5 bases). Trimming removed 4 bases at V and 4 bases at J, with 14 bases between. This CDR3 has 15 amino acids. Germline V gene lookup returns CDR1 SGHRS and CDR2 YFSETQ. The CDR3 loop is CASSTGGLSTGELFF. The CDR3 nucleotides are TGCGCCAGCAGCACCGGCGGGCTTAGCACCGGGGAGCTGTTTTTT.

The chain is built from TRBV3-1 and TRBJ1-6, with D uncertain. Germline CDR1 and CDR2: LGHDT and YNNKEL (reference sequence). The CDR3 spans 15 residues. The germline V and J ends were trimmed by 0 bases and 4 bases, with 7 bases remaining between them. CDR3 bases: TGTGCCAGCAGCCAAGAACCTACGTATAATTCACCCCTCCACTTT. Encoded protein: CASSQEPTYNSPLHF.

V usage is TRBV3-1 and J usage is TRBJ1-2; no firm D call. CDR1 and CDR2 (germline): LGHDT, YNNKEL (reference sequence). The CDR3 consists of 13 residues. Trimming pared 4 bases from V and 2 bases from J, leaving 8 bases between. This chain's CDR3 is CASSLHGNYGYTF. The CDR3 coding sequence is TGTGCCAGCAGCCTACACGGGAACTATGGCTACACCTTC.

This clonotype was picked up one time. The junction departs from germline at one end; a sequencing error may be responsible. This chain's CDR3 is CASSLSPGGSYNEQFF. The CDR3 DNA follows: TGTGCTAGCAGCTTAAGCCCGGGGGGGTCCTACAATGAGCAGTTCTTC. The chain joins TRBV7-7 to TRBJ2-1; 8 bases match TRBD2. The CDR3 spans 16 residues. Germline loops: CDR1 SSHAT, CDR2 FNYEAQ (reference sequence).

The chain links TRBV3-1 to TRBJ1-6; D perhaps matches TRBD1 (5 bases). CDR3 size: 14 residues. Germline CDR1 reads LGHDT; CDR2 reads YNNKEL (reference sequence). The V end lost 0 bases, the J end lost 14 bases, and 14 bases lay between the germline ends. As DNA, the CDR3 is TGTGCCAGCAGCCAAGATAGGGGTCATAGGGCCCTCCACTTT. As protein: CASSQDRGHRALHF.

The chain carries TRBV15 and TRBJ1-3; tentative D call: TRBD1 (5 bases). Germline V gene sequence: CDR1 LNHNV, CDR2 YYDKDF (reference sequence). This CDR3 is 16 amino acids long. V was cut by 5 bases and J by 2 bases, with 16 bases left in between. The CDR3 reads CATSGGLGSAGNTIYF. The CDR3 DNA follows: TGTGCCACCAGCGGGGGACTGGGAAGCGCTGGAAACACCATATATTTT.

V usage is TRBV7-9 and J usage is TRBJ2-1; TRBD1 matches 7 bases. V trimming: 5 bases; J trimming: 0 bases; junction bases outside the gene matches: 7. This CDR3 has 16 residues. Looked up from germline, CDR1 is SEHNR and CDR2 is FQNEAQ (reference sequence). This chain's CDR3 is CASSLGQIGSYNEQFF. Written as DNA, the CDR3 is TGTGCCAGCAGCCTGGGACAGATCGGCTCCTACAATGAGCAGTTCTTC.

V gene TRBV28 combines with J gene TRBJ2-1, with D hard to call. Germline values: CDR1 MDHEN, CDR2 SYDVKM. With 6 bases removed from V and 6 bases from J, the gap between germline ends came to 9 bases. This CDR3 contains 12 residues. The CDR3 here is CASSRPGNEQFF. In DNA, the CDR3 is TGTGCCAGCAGCCGGCCAGGCAATGAGCAGTTCTTC.

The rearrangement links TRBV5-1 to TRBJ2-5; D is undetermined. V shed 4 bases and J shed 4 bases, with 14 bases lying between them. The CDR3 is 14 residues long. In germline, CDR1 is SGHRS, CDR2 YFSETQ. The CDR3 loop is CASSQTSGIETQYF. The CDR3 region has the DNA TGCGCCAGCAGCCAGACGTCAGGAATAGAGACCCAGTACTTC.

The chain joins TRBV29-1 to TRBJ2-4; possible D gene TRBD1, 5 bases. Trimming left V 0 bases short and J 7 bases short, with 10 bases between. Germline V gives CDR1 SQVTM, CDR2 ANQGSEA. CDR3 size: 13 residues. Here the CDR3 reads CSVEDPGRNIQYF. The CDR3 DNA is TGCAGCGTTGAAGATCCAGGGCGGAACATTCAGTACTTC.